The clone carrying this T cell receptor beta chain was observed a few times. V was trimmed by 1 base and J by 0 bases, leaving 12 bases between them. This CDR3 contains 15 residues. Germline V gene sequence: CDR1 DFQATT, CDR2 SNEGSKA (reference sequence). The data originate from a study of metastatic and nonmetastatic thyroid tumors. Looking at the study overall: Repertoires from blood and tumor or nodule tissue of malignant and benign thyroid patients were compared.

Thyroid surgery took place with no prior treatment in any patient. TCRdb re-processed the PCR reads through MiXCR. This table holds about 41,000 clones, about 24% found once. The chain carries TRBV20-1 and TRBJ1-2; D is undetermined. This clonotype was sampled from a female donor with papillary thyroid cancer or a benign thyroid nodule (not recorded which). Some clones in this sample may be carry-over from other donors' samples. The sample was tumor tissue. The CDR3 coding sequence is TGCAGTGCTAGAGTCCGAACCCACTCTAACTATGGCTACACCTTC. Translating gives CSARVRTHSNYGYTF.